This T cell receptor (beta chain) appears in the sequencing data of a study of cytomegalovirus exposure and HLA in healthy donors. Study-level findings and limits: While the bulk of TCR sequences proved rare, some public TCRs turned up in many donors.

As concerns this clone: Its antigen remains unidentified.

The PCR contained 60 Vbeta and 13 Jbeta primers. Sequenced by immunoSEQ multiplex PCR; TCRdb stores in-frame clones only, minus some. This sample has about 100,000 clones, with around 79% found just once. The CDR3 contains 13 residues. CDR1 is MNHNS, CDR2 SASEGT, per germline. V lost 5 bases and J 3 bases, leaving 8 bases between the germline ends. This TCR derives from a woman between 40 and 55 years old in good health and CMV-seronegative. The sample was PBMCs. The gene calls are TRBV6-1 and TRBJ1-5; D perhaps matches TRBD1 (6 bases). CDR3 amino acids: CASSRGYNQPQHF. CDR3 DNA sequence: TGTGCCAGCAGTAGGGGGTACAATCAGCCCCAGCATTTT.